Shown below are 4 T cell receptor beta chains from a single sample sequenced in a study of cytomegalovirus exposure and HLA in healthy donors. PCR was performed using 60 Vbeta and 13 Jbeta primers. Sequencing used immunoSEQ multiplex PCR; TCRdb keeps in-frame clones, though not all of them. The sample data list approximately 58,000 clones. The sample taken for sequencing was PBMCs. These receptors were obtained from a man aged 18-30 years in good health and CMV-seropositive.

V usage is TRBV9 and J usage is TRBJ2-1, with 10 bases aligning to TRBD2. The CDR3 runs 16 residues. Trimming cost V 2 bases and J 8 bases; bases outside gene matches: 10. CDR1 is SGDLS, CDR2 YYNGEE, per germline. CDR3 sequence (DNA): TGTGCCAGCAGCGTTGTTGGGCTAGCGGGAGTTGATGAGCAGTTCTTC. Residues: CASSVVGLAGVDEQFF.

The V call is TRBV11-2, the J call TRBJ2-3; 7 bases agree with TRBD1. The germline CDR1 and CDR2 sequences are SGHAT and FQNNGV. This CDR3 comprises 11 residues. Germline trimming cut 5 bases from V and 10 bases from J; bases unmatched to any gene: 3. CDR3 in amino acids: CASSRDSAQYF. The DNA of the CDR3 is TGTGCCAGCAGCAGGGACAGTGCGCAGTATTTT. Drawing the rest from reference TRBV11-2 and TRBJ2-3, the complete variable domain is EAGVAQSPRYKIIEKRQSVAFWCNPISGHATLYWYQQILGQGPKLLIQFQNNGVVDDSQLPKDRFSAERLKGVDSTLKIQPAKLEDSAVYLCASSRDSAQYFGPGTRLTVL.

The chain carries TRBV9 and TRBJ2-5; TRBD1 matches at 8 bases. The CDR3 is made up of 15 amino acids. V lost 0 bases to trimming and J lost 5 bases; unmatched junction nucleotides: 6. Looked up from germline, CDR1 is SGDLS and CDR2 is YYNGEE. CDR3 sequence reads: CASSVEAGGRETQYF. For the CDR3, the DNA is TGTGCCAGCAGCGTAGAGGCAGGGGGCCGGGAGACCCAGTACTTC.

The DNA for the CDR3 is TGTGCCAGCAGCTTGACGGGGAATAAAGAGACCCAGTACTTC. It yields the protein CASSLTGNKETQYF. The chain carries TRBV5-6 and TRBJ2-5, with D tentatively TRBD2 (5 bases). This CDR3 is 14 amino acids long. Trimming stripped 1 base from V and 3 bases from J, with 10 bases between. Germline V lookup: CDR1 SGHDT, CDR2 YYEEEE.